Below, one T cell receptor beta chain is given with its context. The data are from a study of blood T cell repertoires in COVID-19. Profiling relied on immunoSEQ multiplex PCR, and the TCRdb table lists in-frame clones only, not all of them. The sample lists some 170,000 clones; more than 75% were seen once. With V trimmed by 8 bases and J by 2 bases, 5 bases remained unmatched. Germline V gives CDR1 MNHEY, CDR2 SVGAGI. There are 15 residues in the CDR3. Sequenced sample: peripheral blood. This sequence originates from a woman aged 70-85 years with acute or convalescent COVID-19. The chain employs TRBV6-5 and TRBJ2-2, with 10 bases aligning to TRBD2. This chain's CDR3 is CASDIAGGNTGELFF. The DNA of the CDR3 is TGTGCCAGCGATATAGCGGGGGGTAACACCGGGGAGCTGTTTTTT.